Shown below are 10 T cell receptor beta chains from a single sample sequenced in a study of T cell changes during pregnancy in multiple sclerosis. Generated by immunoSEQ multiplex PCR, the TCRdb table keeps only in-frame clones and is missing some. The repertoire consists of some 59,000 clones, with 80% to 90% occurring once and the leading ten covering 2% to 3%. The sequencing here drew on peripheral blood, taken in the first trimester of pregnancy. All receptors come from a female donor with multiple sclerosis, enrolled in a pregnancy study.

This sequence joins TRBV19 and TRBJ1-1, with TRBD1 matching 11 bases. CDR1 and CDR2 from the germline V gene are LNHDA and SQIVND (reference sequence). The CDR3 has 16 amino acids. V trimming: 2 bases; J trimming: 6 bases; junction bases outside the gene matches: 8. CDR3 region: CASSILVGQGAPEAFF. DNA for the CDR3: TGTGCCAGTAGTATATTGGTTGGACAGGGGGCCCCTGAAGCTTTCTTT.

The chain is built from TRBV19 and TRBJ1-5; 10 bases map to TRBD1. CDR1 is LNHDA and CDR2 is SQIVND in the germline V gene (reference sequence). The length of the CDR3 is 18 residues. V gave up 6 bases and J gave up 3 bases; unmatched junction bases: 14. CDR3 protein: CASSRARQGARNNQPQHF. CDR3 DNA sequence: TGTGCCAGTAGCCGAGCACGACAGGGGGCGCGAAACAATCAGCCCCAGCATTTT.

The V gene is TRBV19, the J gene TRBJ2-2; 8 positions agree with TRBD2. After removal of 9 bases from V and 0 bases from J, the junction contained 3 bases not matched to a gene. CDR3 length: 14 amino acids. Per germline, CDR1 LNHDA and CDR2 SQIVND (reference sequence). The CDR3 reads CASAREANTGELFF. CDR3 in DNA: TGTGCCAGCGCGCGGGAGGCGAACACCGGGGAGCTGTTTTTT.

The V and J genes are TRBV5-1 and TRBJ2-2; TRBD1 matches at 7 bases. CDR1 and CDR2 from the germline V gene are SGHRS and YFSETQ. CDR3 length: 16 residues. V trimming: 4 bases; J trimming: 0 bases; junction bases outside the gene matches: 6. CDR3 sequence reads: CASSPIGTANTGELFF. The CDR3 bases are TGCGCCAGCAGCCCCATCGGGACAGCGAACACCGGGGAGCTGTTTTTT.

The rearrangement joins TRBV6-5 to TRBJ1-2; 8 nucleotides align to TRBD1. Losses at the gene ends were 6 bases for V and 2 bases for J; bases not matched to a gene: 5. This CDR3 has 14 amino acids. Germline V gene lookup returns CDR1 MNHEY and CDR2 SVGAGI. The CDR3 here is CASRPGQGNYGYTF. The CDR3 DNA reads as TGTGCCAGCAGACCCGGACAGGGAAACTATGGCTACACCTTC.

This clone was recorded only once. The rearrangement uses TRBV11-2 and TRBJ2-1, with 9 bases lining up with TRBD1. The junction had 10 bases not matched to a gene; V was cut back by 5 bases and J by 2 bases. The CDR3 contains 17 residues. Germline V lookup: CDR1 SGHAT, CDR2 FQNNGV. CDR3 sequence (DNA): TGTGCCAGCAGCCTGCGACGGGACAGGGTAACCTACAATGAGCAGTTCTTC. Its translation is CASSLRRDRVTYNEQFF.

The V gene is TRBV11-2, the J gene TRBJ2-6; 8 nucleotides agree with TRBD2. The trim removed 5 bases at V and 0 bases at J, leaving 12 bases unmatched. The CDR3 covers 19 residues. Germline V gene data show CDR1 as SGHAT and CDR2 as FQNNGV. CDR3 amino acids: CASSLPTSAKVSGANVLTF. CDR3 nucleotide sequence: TGTGCCAGCAGCCTCCCGACTAGCGCTAAGGTCTCTGGGGCCAACGTCCTGACTTTC. Full variable domain (remainder filled in from reference TRBV11-2 and TRBJ2-6): EAGVAQSPRYKIIEKRQSVAFWCNPISGHATLYWYQQILGQGPKLLIQFQNNGVVDDSQLPKDRFSAERLKGVDSTLKIQPAKLEDSAVYLCASSLPTSAKVSGANVLTFGAGSRLTVL.

The chain links TRBV27 to TRBJ1-2, with 9 bases fitting TRBD1. The trim removed 7 bases at V and 4 bases at J, leaving 4 bases unmatched. Germline-derived CDR1 and CDR2 are MNHEY and SMNVEV (reference sequence). The CDR3 sequence is 13 residues long. The CDR3 region is CASTRQGGYGYTF. For the CDR3, the DNA is TGTGCCAGCACCCGACAGGGGGGCTATGGCTACACCTTC.

This clone has just a few counts. The chain has TRBV6-5 and TRBJ1-5, with D maybe TRBD1 (5 bases). This CDR3 comprises 15 residues. The V gene's germline CDR1 is MNHEY and CDR2 SVGAGI. V lost 0 bases, J lost 3 bases, and 9 bases lay in between. The CDR3: CASSYSTDFNQPQHF. CDR3 DNA: TGTGCCAGCAGTTACTCGACAGATTTCAATCAGCCCCAGCATTTT.

The rearrangement joins TRBV7-2 to TRBJ2-7; 9 nucleotides line up with TRBD2. The ends lost 0 bases at V and 4 bases at J; junction bases unmatched: 1. The CDR3 totals 14 residues. Germline V gene lookup returns CDR1 SGHTA and CDR2 FQGNSA. The DNA of the CDR3 is TGTGCCAGCAGCTTAGCTAGCGGGAGTTACGAGCAGTACTTC. It yields the protein CASSLASGSYEQYF.